These 10 T cell receptor beta chains were sequenced from one sample in a study of blood T cell repertoires in COVID-19. The assay was immunoSEQ multiplex PCR, and TCRdb's table has in-frame clones only and misses some. The profile covers around 220,000 clones, with 90% appearing a single time and roughly 16% taken by the ten largest. The sequenced sample was PBMCs or T cells enriched from blood (not recorded which). The receptors come from a man under 40 who had been exposed to COVID-19.

V gene TRBV9 combines with J gene TRBJ2-1; D not resolved. Germline loops: CDR1 SGDLS, CDR2 YYNGEE. The CDR3 has 19 residues. The ends were cut back, 0 bases at V and 0 bases at J, with 19 bases in the middle. CDR3: CASSVDAGSGFGSYNEQFF. The CDR3 DNA sequence: TGTGCCAGCAGCGTAGATGCCGGGTCTGGTTTCGGCTCCTACAATGAGCAGTTCTTC. The variable domain in full, with the rest retrieved from reference TRBV9 and TRBJ2-1, is DSGVTQTPKHLITATGQRVTLRCSPRSGDLSVYWYQQSLDQGLQFLIQYYNGEERAKGNILERFSAQQFPDLHSELNLSSLELGDSALYFCASSVDAGSGFGSYNEQFFGPGTRLTVL.

In this sample, this clone turned up once. V usage is TRBV18 and J usage is TRBJ1-5, with D perhaps matching TRBD1 (6 bases). Trimming left V 4 bases short and J 0 bases short, with 16 bases between. This CDR3 has 17 residues. Germline V gene lookup returns CDR1 KGHSH and CDR2 LQKENI. For the CDR3, the DNA is TGTGCCAGCTCACGCGGGGGGCCTAGATATAGCAATCAGCCCCAGCATTTT. This gives the protein CASSRGGPRYSNQPQHF.

The CDR3, as DNA: TGTGCCAGCAGCCCCTGGGACTTCGAATATAACAATGAGCAGTTCTTC. It codes for CASSPWDFEYNNEQFF. V gene TRBV27 combines with J gene TRBJ2-1, with a possible D match to TRBD2 (6 bases). This CDR3 spans 16 amino acids. V dropped 6 bases and J dropped 5 bases, with 20 bases sitting between them. The germline V gene has CDR1 MNHEY and CDR2 SMNVEV (reference sequence).

The chain is built from TRBV6-5 and TRBJ2-1; D not certain. CDR3 length: 13 amino acids. Looked up from germline, CDR1 is MNHEY and CDR2 is SVGAGI. Trimming cost V 7 bases and J 6 bases, with 13 bases left between them. As DNA, the CDR3 is TGTGCCAGCAACCGGCCTCAGGCCAATGAGCAGTTCTTC. Amino acid sequence: CASNRPQANEQFF.

The V gene is TRBV18, the J gene TRBJ2-3; TRBD1 aligns across 8 bases. Germline lookup yields CDR1 KGHSH and CDR2 LQKENI. V shed 3 bases and J 6 bases; nucleotides not matched to a gene: 11. The CDR3 contains 16 residues. The CDR3 sequence: CASSPSNTGGLDTQYF. CDR3 bases: TGTGCCAGCTCACCCTCAAATACAGGGGGTTTGGATACGCAGTATTTT.

This clone was seen a few times. V is TRBV11-1 and J is TRBJ1-1, with D hard to call. The V end lost 4 bases, the J end lost 4 bases, and 16 bases lay between the germline ends. The CDR3 loop spans 15 amino acids. Germline V gives CDR1 SGHAT, CDR2 FQDESV (reference sequence). Here the CDR3 reads CASSSQTVAGTEAFF. For the CDR3, the DNA is TGTGCCAGCAGCTCCCAGACTGTCGCGGGCACTGAAGCTTTCTTT.

The rearrangement joins TRBV11-3 to TRBJ2-5, with D uncertain. V lost 2 bases and J 2 bases, leaving 6 bases between the germline ends. The V gene's germline CDR1 is SGHNT and CDR2 YENEEA. The CDR3 consists of 13 residues. As DNA, the CDR3 is TGTGCCAGCAGCTTACGGGTACAAGAGACCCAGTACTTC. It translates to CASSLRVQETQYF.

The V gene is TRBV7-6, the J gene TRBJ1-1; D is perhaps TRBD1 (6 bases). The CDR3 is 16 amino acids. Trimming took 5 bases from V and 0 from J, leaving 16 bases between them. Germline loops: CDR1 SGHVS, CDR2 FNYEAQ. This chain's CDR3 is CASSQGRGEMNTEAFF. The CDR3 DNA reads as TGTGCCAGCAGCCAGGGGAGGGGCGAGATGAACACTGAAGCTTTCTTT.

V is TRBV2 and J is TRBJ2-7; 7 nucleotides match TRBD1. The CDR3 contains 15 residues. The germline gives CDR1 SNHLY, CDR2 FYNNEI. V shed 0 bases and J 4 bases; nucleotides not matched to a gene: 6. In nucleotides, the CDR3 is TGTGCCAGCAGTGAAGCGCTTGGGACAGAGTACGAGCAGTACTTC. Protein product: CASSEALGTEYEQYF.

The rearrangement uses TRBV7-8 and TRBJ2-7, with 7 positions matching TRBD1. CDR3 size: 14 residues. V shed 6 bases, J shed 2 bases, and the junction held 7 bases outside the gene matches. Per the germline V gene, CDR1 is SGHVS and CDR2 is FQNEAQ. CDR3 sequence reads: CASRSRQGTYEQYF. In DNA, the CDR3 is TGTGCCAGCAGGTCGCGACAGGGAACCTACGAGCAGTACTTC.